This T cell receptor (beta chain) stems from a study of cytomegalovirus exposure and HLA in healthy donors. Study background: A subsequent analysis stated that the 90 to 150 validation repertoires were run on the same platform as the approximately 660 first-cohort repertoires. General study results and limits: Reports credit the classifier with highly specific, highly sensitive diagnosis of cytomegalovirus status.

Assay used: immunoSEQ multiplex PCR; TCRdb lists only in-frame clones, some missing. The sample has some 230,000 clones; just over 90% are singletons. The donors belonged to the approximately 110-subject validation cohort, separate from the roughly 650-subject first cohort. A word on this clone: What it recognizes is unknown.

The V gene lost 6 bases and the J gene lost 2 bases, with 14 bases spanning the gap. The CDR3 totals 14 residues. Germline V gene data show CDR1 as SGHAT and CDR2 as FQNNGV. This chain connects TRBV11-2 to TRBJ2-7; D might be TRBD2 (6 bases). The receptor's source is a woman younger than 35 in good health and CMV-seronegative. Sequencing used PBMCs. As DNA, the CDR3 is TGTGCCAGCAGGGCTGGGGGGATAACCTACGAGCAGTACTTC. It encodes CASRAGGITYEQYF.